This T cell receptor (beta chain) was identified in a study of T cell changes during pregnancy in multiple sclerosis. This CDR3 has 14 amino acids. CDR1 and CDR2 from the germline V gene are MGHDK and SYGVNS. With 2 bases removed from V and 7 bases from J, the gap between germline ends came to 12 bases. Here immunoSEQ multiplex PCR was the method, and the copy in TCRdb shows in-frame clones only, minus some. The table lists tens of thousands of clones, 91% of them singletons, with about 0.27% in the top ten. The chain employs TRBV25-1 and TRBJ2-1, with D possibly matching TRBD1 (6 bases). The specimen was CD4+ T cells from peripheral blood mononuclear cells, collected in the third trimester of pregnancy. The sequence was collected from a female donor in good health, enrolled as a control in a pregnancy study. The CDR3 DNA reads as TGTGCCAGCAGTGAAGACAGGTTTAGGAATGAGCAGTTCTTC. Protein product: CASSEDRFRNEQFF.